The 4 T cell receptor beta chains below come from one sample, sequenced in a study of post-analysis software for immune sequencing data (dated by TCRdb to between 2014 and 2017). General study outcomes and caveats: Significantly higher frequencies in patients than in controls were found for five or six TRBV segments, including TRBV5-6, TRBV5-1 and TRBV20-1.

Libraries came from PCR. The sequencing machine was an Illumina HiSeq 2500. Unique molecular identifiers were incorporated into TCR beta cDNA libraries to reduce PCR and sequencing biases. Using fastp at Q25 and MiXCR, TCRdb reprocessed the public reads and kept productive beta chains. Each CDR3 protein gets just one entry, which takes the most common genes and DNA from the rows behind it. This sample has fewer than 600,000 distinct CDR3 sequences in its table, and roughly 46% of those were observed once. The ten largest clones represent about an eighth of the sample. The antigens of these receptors remain unknown. Sequenced material: blood. These receptors all come from a girl between 10 and 17 years old with multiple sclerosis.

V and J are TRBV5-1 and TRBJ1-5; 7 bases map to TRBD1. Germline CDR1 is SGHRS and CDR2 is YFSETQ. V was pared by 4 bases and J by 7 bases, with 5 bases of the junction left unmatched. The CDR3 sequence is 13 residues long. CDR3 DNA sequence: TGCGCCAGCAGCATCCTACAGGGGCAGCCCCAGCATTTT. This codes for CASSILQGQPQHF.

Only a few counts were recorded for this clonotype. J is TRBJ1-1 and V is TRBV5-1; D unresolved. Germline CDR1 SGHRS, CDR2 YFSETQ. Trimming took off 0 bases at V and 7 bases at J, with 16 bases between the two ends. The CDR3 is made up of 15 amino acids. Here the CDR3 DNA reads TGCGCCAGCAGCTTGGGGCCGCGGGAGGGCATTGAAGCTTTCTTT. Its protein is CASSLGPREGIEAFF. The variable domain in full, with the rest retrieved from reference TRBV5-1 and TRBJ1-1, is KAGVTQTPRYLIKTRGQQVTLSCSPISGHRSVSWYQQTPGQGLQFLFEYFSETQRNKGNFPGRFSGRQFSNSRSEMNVSTLELGDSALYLCASSLGPREGIEAFFGQGTRLTVV.

With regard to this clonotype: A much larger clone differs by one base, so this may be a read error. The chain is built from TRBV7-7 and TRBJ2-6; 8 positions match TRBD1. The germline V gene has CDR1 SSHAT and CDR2 FNYEAQ (reference sequence). CDR3 length: 19 amino acids. The CDR3 DNA is TGTGCTAGCAGCTTATCTGTCGGGACAGGACTGAGTGGGGCCAACATCCTGACTTTC. This translates into CASSLSVGTGLSGANILTF.

This clonotype occurred a few times. The chain combines TRBV13 with TRBJ2-5, with a weak D call TRBD1 (7 bases). Trimming left V 5 bases short and J 0 bases short, with 10 bases between. The CDR3 is 14 residues long. Germline CDR1 PRHDT, CDR2 FYEKMQ (reference sequence). The CDR3 nucleotides read TGTGCCAGCAGCGCAGGGGGGAACCAAGAGACCCAGTACTTC. Its protein product is CASSAGGNQETQYF.